These T cell receptor beta chains were read from a single sample in a study of T cell repertoires in cytomegalovirus infection. MiXCR, run by TCRdb on the reads, gives a single entry per CDR3 protein. The table shows about 83,000 distinct CDR3 sequences, with about 44% occurring only once. Their cognate antigens are unknown. The starting material was CD8+ T cells from cultured PBMCs, obtained from culture after CMV antigen stimulation. Receptors originate from a human donor in good health (CMV status not recorded). Some clones in this sample may be carry-over from other donors' samples. CDR3s include the opening cysteine and the closing phenylalanine or tryptophan. A D gene is named only where the DNA matches it firmly. Clone size, where shown, is once, few, many, or a class for clones that have expanded.

clone_size j_call d_call v_call cdr3_aa cdr3_nt
. TRBJ2-7 TRBD1 TRBV10-3 CAISQRTGGSYEQYF TGTGCCATCAGTCAACGGACAGGGGGGTCCTACGAGCAGTACTTC
. TRBJ2-7 TRBD2 TRBV7-9 CASTVSTSGDSYEQYF TGTGCCAGCACCGTATCGACTAGCGGGGACTCCTACGAGCAGTACTTC
. TRBJ2-3 TRBD2 TRBV7-3 CASSSSGPGDTQYF TGTGCCAGCAGCTCTAGCGGCCCGGGAGATACGCAGTATTTT
. TRBJ1-1 . TRBV12-3/TRBV12-4 CASSYEVEGPGTEAFF TGTGCCAGCAGTTATGAGGTGGAGGGGCCCGGGACTGAAGCTTTCTTT
. TRBJ1-3 TRBD1 TRBV29-1 CSVAGQGPGNTIYF TGCAGCGTGGCTGGACAGGGCCCTGGAAACACCATATATTTT
. TRBJ2-1 . TRBV28 CAAPPLLAVGYEQFF TGTGCCGCGCCCCCTCTACTAGCTGTTGGTTATGAGCAGTTCTTC
few TRBJ2-1 TRBD2 TRBV7-6 CASSFGGAYNEQFF TGTGCCAGCAGCTTCGGGGGGGCCTACAATGAGCAGTTCTTC
. TRBJ1-2 . TRBV6-2/TRBV6-3 CASSYALLDTRYGYTF TGTGCCAGCAGTTACGCGCTCTTGGACACCCGCTATGGCTACACCTTC
few TRBJ2-7 . TRBV7-9 CASGQANEQYF TGTGCCAGCGGCCAGGCGAACGAGCAGTACTTC
many TRBJ1-6 TRBD1 TRBV12-3/TRBV12-4 CASSRRQGSPLHF TGTGCCAGCAGTAGAAGACAGGGTTCACCCCTCCACTTT
few TRBJ1-5 TRBD1 TRBV19 CASSYTGGGHQPQHF TGTGCCAGTAGTTACACAGGGGGCGGCCATCAGCCCCAGCATTTT
. TRBJ1-2 TRBD1 TRBV19 CASSMTGGDGYTF TGTGCCAGTAGTATGACAGGGGGAGATGGCTACACCTTC
. TRBJ2-2 . TRBV4-2 CASSQQRGGLPNTGELFF TGTGCCAGCAGCCAACAAAGGGGAGGACTCCCGAACACCGGGGAGCTGTTTTTT
few TRBJ2-6 . TRBV7-8 CASSFNIMSSSGANVLTF TGTGCCAGCAGCTTTAACATCATGTCGAGCTCTGGGGCCAACGTCCTGACTTTC
few TRBJ1-2 . TRBV6-5 CASSYSLVKANPYGYTF TGTGCCAGCAGTTACTCGTTGGTGAAGGCGAATCCCTATGGCTACACCTTC
. TRBJ1-5 TRBD1 TRBV20-1 CSAKTGFGNQPQHF TGCAGTGCTAAGACAGGGTTCGGCAATCAGCCCCAGCATTTT
. TRBJ2-1 TRBD1 TRBV6-2/TRBV6-3 CASSYGTGTVEQFF TGTGCCAGCAGTTACGGGACAGGAACCGTTGAGCAGTTCTTC
. TRBJ2-5 TRBD2 TRBV7-3 CASSPGVAGGETQYF TGTGCCAGCAGCCCCGGGGTAGCGGGGGGTGAGACCCAGTACTTC
. TRBJ1-5 . TRBV7-9 CASSLGTNQPQHF TGTGCCAGCAGCTTAGGGACCAATCAGCCCCAGCATTTT
few TRBJ2-4 TRBD2 TRBV7-2 CASSSRTSGGPGIQYF TGTGCCAGCAGCTCCCGGACTAGCGGGGGCCCGGGGATTCAGTACTTC
. TRBJ2-5 . TRBV7-6 CASTETGEGETQYF TGTGCCAGCACCGAGACAGGGGAGGGAGAGACCCAGTACTTC
. TRBJ2-2 . TRBV19 CASTYLPGELFF TGTGCCAGTACCTACCTCCCCGGGGAGCTGTTTTTT
. TRBJ2-1 TRBD2 TRBV25-1 CASSGQAGAEQFF TGTGCCAGCAGTGGACAAGCGGGAGCTGAGCAGTTCTTC
once TRBJ1-3 . TRBV18 CASSLDSLHRGNTIYF TGTGCCAGCTCACTTGACAGCCTACACCGTGGAAACACCATATATTTT
. TRBJ2-3 . TRBV7-9 CASSLDPPHPTDTQYF TGTGCCAGCAGCTTAGATCCACCCCATCCGACAGATACGCAGTATTTT
. TRBJ1-5 TRBD1 TRBV7-2 CASSQRDRAGQPQHF TGTGCCAGCAGCCAAAGGGACAGGGCGGGGCAGCCCCAGCATTTT
once TRBJ2-1 TRBD1 TRBV9 CASSVGDRGTYNEQFF TGTGCCAGCAGCGTAGGGGACAGGGGCACATACAATGAGCAGTTCTTC
. TRBJ1-1 . TRBV7-9 CASSTPGLNTEAFF TGTGCCAGCAGCACACCGGGTTTGAACACTGAAGCTTTCTTT
few TRBJ2-7 . TRBV7-8 CASSPGQLYEQYF TGTGCCAGCAGTCCTGGACAGCTCTACGAGCAGTACTTC
. TRBJ1-1 . TRBV27 CASSLNRVMNTEAFF TGTGCCAGCAGCCTTAACAGGGTTATGAACACTGAAGCTTTCTTT
. TRBJ1-2 TRBD1 TRBV27 CASSLDRGSSYGYTF TGTGCCAGCAGTTTGGACAGGGGGTCCTCCTATGGCTACACCTTC
. TRBJ2-3 . TRBV28 CASSRGGEGLRDTQYF TGTGCCAGCAGTCGAGGGGGGGAGGGCCTTAGAGATACGCAGTATTTT
few TRBJ1-1 . TRBV7-4 CASSLMDGRSEAFF TGTGCCAGCAGCTTAATGGACGGACGCTCTGAAGCTTTCTTT
once TRBJ2-3 . TRBV11-2 CASSFKGPGDTQYF TGTGCCAGCAGCTTTAAAGGGCCAGGGGATACGCAGTATTTT
. TRBJ2-3 TRBD2 TRBV7-2 CASSLGLYTDTQYF TGTGCCAGCAGCTTGGGACTATACACAGATACGCAGTATTTT
. TRBJ1-1 . TRBV19 CASSIDTEAFF TGTGCCAGTAGTATAGACACTGAAGCTTTCTTT
. TRBJ1-2 TRBD1 TRBV7-2 CASKGQGWGYTF TGTGCCAGCAAAGGACAGGGCTGGGGCTACACCTTC
. TRBJ2-7 TRBD2 TRBV7-3 CASSPGLALDYEQYF TGTGCCAGCAGTCCTGGACTAGCGTTGGACTACGAGCAGTACTTC
few TRBJ2-1 TRBD2 TRBV7-8 CASSEGLAGGGPYNEQFF TGTGCCAGCAGCGAGGGACTAGCGGGAGGAGGGCCCTACAATGAGCAGTTCTTC
. TRBJ2-1 TRBD2 TRBV7-9 CASSASGSSYNEQFF TGTGCCAGCAGCGCCAGCGGGAGCTCCTACAATGAGCAGTTCTTC
once TRBJ2-2 TRBD2 TRBV20-1 CSASSLGLVNTGELFF TGCAGTGCTTCTTCCCTTGGACTAGTGAACACCGGGGAGCTGTTTTTT
. TRBJ2-1 TRBD2 TRBV5-4 CASSLEGLAANNEQFF TGTGCCAGCAGCTTGGAGGGACTAGCGGCAAACAATGAGCAGTTCTTC
once TRBJ1-2 . TRBV12-3/TRBV12-4 CASSPVGGLDGYTF TGTGCCAGCAGCCCGGTGGGGGGGCTGGATGGCTACACCTTC
. TRBJ1-2 . TRBV28 CASSPAGVLLYGYTF TGTGCCAGCAGCCCGGCAGGGGTCCTTCTCTATGGCTACACCTTC